The 25 T cell receptor beta chains presented below share a single source sample, sequenced in a study of regulatory T cells in long-lasting Graves disease. The TCR beta library used iRepertoire HTBI primers with Arm-PCR amplification of CDR3. TCRdb re-called the multiplex PCR reads with MiXCR, one entry per CDR3 protein. In the table there are 450,000 to 600,000 distinct CDR3 sequences, about 14% of which are singletons. As to time point: newly diagnosed GD, antithyroid drugs for less than 3 months. RNA extracted from PBMCs served as the sequencing template. These same records also appear under a second study, on T cells in Graves' hyperthyroidism and ophthalmopathy.

Sequenced here: peripheral blood mononuclear cells (PBMCs), sampled at new diagnosis, from a patient treated with antithyroid drugs. These TCRs come from a man younger than 45 with Graves disease.

Regarding this clonotype: A read error is likely here: a far larger clone is one base away. This chain uses TRBV11-2 with TRBJ2-7, with 12 bases aligning to TRBD2. This CDR3 has 15 residues. Trimming removed 5 bases from V and 7 bases from J; junction bases left unmatched: 9. Germline CDR1 and CDR2: SGHAT and FQNNGV. In DNA, the CDR3 is TGTGCCAGCAGCCCGACTAGCGGGAGTCCTTTGGAGCAGTACTTC. Its protein product is CASSPTSGSPLEQYF. Full variable domain (rest looked up from reference TRBV11-2 and TRBJ2-7): EAGVAQSPRYKIIEKRQSVAFWCNPISGHATLYWYQQILGQGPKLLIQFQNNGVVDDSQLPKDRFSAERLKGVDSTLKIQPAKLEDSAVYLCASSPTSGSPLEQYFGPGTRLTVT.

This clonotype was detected only a few times. This rearrangement joins TRBV2 to TRBJ1-1, with D possibly being TRBD1 (5 bases). Germline V gives CDR1 SNHLY, CDR2 FYNNEI. The ends were cut back, 1 base at V and 3 bases at J, with 9 bases in the middle. This CDR3 comprises 14 residues. CDR3 sequence reads: CASSEGGEDTEAFF. The CDR3 DNA reads TGTGCCAGCAGTGAAGGGGGGGAGGACACTGAAGCTTTCTTT.

In its sample, this clonotype was seen a few times. Likely a read error: the CDR3 ends without its conserved phenylalanine or tryptophan. The genes are TRBV20-1 and TRBJ2-3, with a weak D call TRBD2 (6 bases). The length of the CDR3 is 16 residues. With 1 base removed from V and 2 bases from J, the gap between germline ends came to 16 bases. Germline CDR1 and CDR2: DFQATT and SNEGSKA (reference sequence). The chain's CDR3 is CSARAELAALTDTQYL. CDR3 coding DNA: TGCAGTGCTAGAGCCGAATTAGCGGCCCTCACAGATACGCAGTATTTG.

This clonotype was recorded many times. The genes are TRBV12-5 and TRBJ2-1; D perhaps matches TRBD1 (6 bases). Germline V gene data show CDR1 as LGHNT and CDR2 as FRNRAP. V was trimmed by 4 bases and J by 1 base, leaving 11 bases between them. The CDR3 sequence is 15 residues long. CDR3 residues: CASGSRTVSYNEQFF. CDR3 DNA sequence: TGTGCTAGTGGTTCCCGGACAGTATCCTACAATGAGCAGTTCTTC.

This clonotype has a count of ten or more. This rearrangement joins TRBV5-1 to TRBJ2-7, with D uncertain. This CDR3 comprises 13 residues. From germline, CDR1 is SGHRS and CDR2 YFSETQ. Trimming removed 3 bases at V and 2 bases at J, with 9 bases between. In DNA form, the CDR3 reads TGCGCCAGCAGCTACGGGTCTACCTACGAGCAGTACTTC. Its translation: CASSYGSTYEQYF. The full variable domain, completed using reference TRBV5-1 and TRBJ2-7, is KAGVTQTPRYLIKTRGQQVTLSCSPISGHRSVSWYQQTPGQGLQFLFEYFSETQRNKGNFPGRFSGRQFSNSRSEMNVSTLELGDSALYLCASSYGSTYEQYFGPGTRLTVT.

This clonotype was seen only a few times. This sequence joins TRBV5-1 and TRBJ2-5; perhaps TRBD2 as D (6 bases). The germline V gene encodes CDR1 SGHRS and CDR2 YFSETQ. The ends were cut back, 0 bases at V and 7 bases at J, with 16 bases in the middle. This CDR3 has 15 residues. The CDR3 spells CASSLAFGGMGTQYF. Here the CDR3 DNA reads TGCGCCAGCAGCTTGGCCTTCGGGGGAATGGGGACCCAGTACTTC.

At least ten counts were recorded for this clonotype. The V gene is TRBV6-4, the J gene TRBJ1-2; a weak D match, TRBD1 (5 bases). The germline V and J ends were trimmed by 6 bases and 2 bases, with 10 bases remaining between them. This CDR3 is 13 amino acids long. Germline lookup yields CDR1 MRHNA and CDR2 SNTAGT. Here the CDR3 reads CASSADSNYGYTF. DNA of the CDR3: TGTGCCAGCAGCGCTGACAGCAACTATGGCTACACCTTC.

This clonotype has a count of ten or more. V gene TRBV24-1 combines with J gene TRBJ2-7; no definite D call. The CDR3 consists of 12 residues. V lost 4 bases and J lost 5, with 8 bases in between. Germline V lookup: CDR1 KGHDR, CDR2 SFDVKD. The CDR3: CATSEGSDEQYF. CDR3 DNA sequence: TGTGCCACCAGTGAAGGTAGTGACGAGCAGTACTTC.

This clonotype has only a few counts. The chain uses TRBV5-1 and TRBJ2-1, with 8 bases that match TRBD2. From germline, CDR1 is SGHRS and CDR2 YFSETQ. The ends lost 0 bases at V and 0 bases at J; junction bases unmatched: 14. The CDR3 runs 20 residues. The CDR3 DNA reads TGCGCCAGCAGCTTGGAGTATGTCCGGATAGCGGGAAGCTCCTACAATGAGCAGTTCTTC. The encoded protein is CASSLEYVRIAGSSYNEQFF.

This clonotype was found many times. The rearrangement links TRBV18 to TRBJ2-1; D ambiguous. The ends were cut back, 3 bases at V and 7 bases at J, with 7 bases in the middle. The CDR3 contains 12 residues. Germline V gives CDR1 KGHSH, CDR2 LQKENI. CDR3 DNA sequence: TGTGCCAGCTCACCGGAGATTAATGAGCAGTTCTTC. This codes for CASSPEINEQFF.

This clonotype was seen a few times. CDR3 DNA: TGTGCCAGCAGTGAGGCGGGACCTGCTGGCACAGATACGCAGTATTTT. Its protein is CASSEAGPAGTDTQYF. V is TRBV2 and J is TRBJ2-3, with TRBD2 as a possible D gene (6 bases). This CDR3 region has 16 residues. The germline CDR1 and CDR2 sequences are SNHLY and FYNNEI. The V end lost 3 bases, the J end lost 1 base, and 14 bases lay between the germline ends.

This clonotype was seen ten or more times. The chain joins TRBV7-2 to TRBJ1-2; D gene ambiguous. CDR1 and CDR2 from the germline V gene are SGHTA and FQGNSA. The CDR3 sequence is 15 residues long. The V end was cut by 1 base, the J end by 8 bases, with 17 bases between. The DNA for the CDR3 is TGTGCCAGCAGCTTAGTAGTTTCCGCGGATGACGGCTACACCTTC. This encodes CASSLVVSADDGYTF.

Only a few counts were recorded for this clonotype. The chain couples TRBV5-6 to TRBJ2-5; D is ambiguous. The CDR3 has 12 amino acids. V shed 1 base and J shed 5 bases, with 6 bases lying between them. Germline values: CDR1 SGHDT, CDR2 YYEEEE. CDR3 sequence reads: CASSLIAETQYF. The CDR3, as DNA: TGTGCCAGCAGCTTGATCGCGGAGACCCAGTACTTC.

This clonotype has a handful of counts. The rearrangement links TRBV5-4 to TRBJ2-7; D ambiguous. This CDR3 has 14 amino acids. Germline-derived CDR1 and CDR2 are SGHNT and YYREEE (reference sequence). The V end was cut by 0 bases, the J end by 6 bases, with 13 bases between. CDR3 sequence (DNA): TGTGCCAGCAGCTTGGAGGGTCGAATCGGCGAGCAGTACTTC. Protein product: CASSLEGRIGEQYF.

This clonotype was counted between two and nine times. The J gene is TRBJ2-5, the V gene TRBV7-9; 10 nucleotides line up with TRBD2. V lost 4 bases and J lost 6; bases outside the gene matches: 2. This CDR3 spans 13 amino acids. Germline-derived CDR1 and CDR2 are SEHNR and FQNEAQ (reference sequence). Here the CDR3 DNA reads TGTGCCAGCAGCTCTAGCGGGAGTAAGACCCAGTACTTC. The encoded protein is CASSSSGSKTQYF.

This clonotype was observed at least ten times. This chain joins TRBV7-3 and TRBJ2-7, with TRBD2 matching over 8 bases. The germline gives CDR1 SGHTA, CDR2 FQGTGA. Trimming cost V 5 bases and J 2 bases; bases outside gene matches: 8. This CDR3 has 15 amino acids. In nucleotides, the CDR3 is TGTGCCAGCAGCCGCGGGCTAGCGGGCCCCTACGAGCAGTACTTC. Amino acids: CASSRGLAGPYEQYF.

Many counts were recorded for this clonotype. This rearrangement joins TRBV7-2 to TRBJ2-7, with D perhaps matching TRBD2 (5 bases). This CDR3 is 18 amino acids long. Trimming removed 4 bases from V and 0 bases from J, with 22 bases in between. Looked up from germline, CDR1 is SGHTA and CDR2 is FQGNSA. Here the CDR3 DNA reads TGTGCCAGCAGCTCATCCAGCTGGGGAGCGGCTAGCTCCTACGAGCAGTACTTC. This encodes CASSSSSWGAASSYEQYF.

The chain is built from TRBV28 and TRBJ1-3; 7 bases fit TRBD1. Germline V CDR1 and CDR2: MDHEN, SYDVKM. J gave up 0 bases and V 4 bases, and 3 bases lay outside the gene matches. This CDR3 comprises 15 residues. CDR3 coding DNA: TGTGCCAGCAGTTCCCGGGACAGCTCTGGAAACACCATATATTTT. It encodes CASSSRDSSGNTIYF.

This clonotype was seen a few times. The chain carries TRBV5-1 and TRBJ1-3; a weak D match, TRBD1 (5 bases). The CDR3 spans 17 residues. Trimming took off 3 bases at V and 0 bases at J, with 16 bases between the two ends. The V gene's germline CDR1 is SGHRS and CDR2 YFSETQ. The CDR3 nucleotides are TGCGCCAGCAGCTACTACTTACAGGCCTACTCTGGAAACACCATATATTTT. Protein: CASSYYLQAYSGNTIYF.

This sequence joins TRBV20-1 and TRBJ2-4; possibly TRBD2 for D (5 bases). Germline V lookup: CDR1 DFQATT, CDR2 SNEGSKA (reference sequence). CDR3 length: 11 residues. Trimming cost V 6 bases and J 6 bases, with 9 bases left between them. CDR3 residues: CSARGVNIQYF. The CDR3 nucleotides read TGCAGTGCCCGGGGAGTAAACATTCAGTACTTC.

This clonotype was seen a few times. This rearrangement joins TRBV7-9 to TRBJ2-1; D not certain. Germline CDR1 SEHNR, CDR2 FQNEAQ (reference sequence). Trimming took 1 base from V and 10 from J, leaving 11 bases between them. There are 13 residues in the CDR3. The CDR3 reads CASSLGTLREQFF. The DNA of the CDR3 is TGTGCCAGCAGCTTAGGGACCCTTCGCGAGCAGTTCTTC.

This clonotype was observed a single time. A much more abundant neighbour one base away suggests this may be a read error. This chain links TRBV6-2 or TRBV6-3 with TRBJ2-1; possibly TRBD2 for D (5 bases). Germline V gives CDR1 MNHEY, CDR2 SVGEGT. V was shortened by 5 bases and J by 11 bases, with 16 bases between the two germline ends. The CDR3 is made up of 13 amino acids. The CDR3 nucleotides read TGTGCCAGCAGTGATCCCGGGATCGATAAGCAGTTCTTC. Its protein is CASSDPGIDKQFF.

This clonotype appeared many times. The chain links TRBV12-3 or TRBV12-4 to TRBJ2-7, with 12 nucleotides matching TRBD2. The CDR3 spans 15 residues. The V segment lost 4 bases and the J segment 6 bases; nucleotides outside the gene matches: 7. The DNA for the CDR3 is TGTGCCAGCAGTTCCGGACTAGCGGGAATTCCCGAGCAGTACTTC. It is translated as CASSSGLAGIPEQYF.

This clonotype was seen a few times. The chain uses TRBV25-1 and TRBJ1-5, with 11 bases that match TRBD1. This CDR3 comprises 17 residues. V trimming: 8 bases; J trimming: 0 bases; junction bases outside the gene matches: 9. Germline V lookup: CDR1 MGHDK, CDR2 SYGVNS. The CDR3 sequence is CASGEPGQGDSNQPQHF. CDR3 sequence (DNA): TGTGCCAGCGGAGAACCGGGACAGGGGGATAGCAATCAGCCCCAGCATTTT. The full variable domain, with the rest looked up from reference TRBV25-1 and TRBJ1-5, is EADIYQTPRYLVIGTGKKITLECSQTMGHDKMYWYQQDPGMELHLIHYSYGVNSTEKGDLSSESTVSRIRTEHFPLTLESARPSHTSQYLCASGEPGQGDSNQPQHFGDGTRLSIL.

There are many counts of this clonotype. V and J are TRBV6-2 or TRBV6-3 and TRBJ2-7; weak D call: TRBD2 (6 bases). V lost 7 bases and J 6 bases, leaving 16 bases between the germline ends. The CDR3 loop spans 13 amino acids. CDR1 and CDR2 (germline): MNHEY, SVGEGT. CDR3 region: CASTSPSGVEQYF. In DNA form, the CDR3 reads TGTGCCAGCACCTCTCCCTCGGGGGTCGAGCAGTACTTC.